One and the same sample provided the 6 T cell receptor beta chains below, sequenced in a study of T cells in women clearing cervical HPV infection. Repertoires were generated with immunoSEQ multiplex PCR, while TCRdb's copy carries only in-frame clones and drops some. The sample totals some 30,000 clones; its top ten clones hold roughly 6.5%. Material: blood buffy coat. The receptors derive from a woman aged 18-70 years with a cervical HPV16 infection that either progressed to CIN3+ or cleared (not recorded which).

Turning to this clone: The read ends 3 residues before the CDR3 terminus; that terminus is restored from the germline J gene. V and J are TRBV7-2 and TRBJ2-7; weak D call: TRBD2 (6 bases). The CDR3 runs 14 residues. Looked up from germline, CDR1 is SGHTA and CDR2 is FQGNSA. V lost 4 bases and J lost 5, with 15 bases in between. CDR3 DNA, as far as it was read: TGTGCCAGCAGCTCCGAACGGGGGTCGAACGAG. Amino acid sequence: CASSSERGSNE. The full CDR3 sequence reads CASSSERGSNEQYF.

The sequenced CDR3 bases are TGTGCCAGCAGCTCCACAGGGTATGGC. This codes for CASSSTGYG. The whole CDR3 sequence reads CASSSTGYGYTF. The V gene is TRBV7-9, the J gene TRBJ1-2; D might be TRBD1 (6 bases). The CDR3 is cut off 3 residues early in the read; its end comes from the germline J gene. CDR3 length equals 12 residues. V was pared by 4 bases and J by 5 bases, with 8 bases between. Germline loops: CDR1 SEHNR, CDR2 FQNEAQ (reference sequence). Supplemented by reference TRBV7-9 and TRBJ1-2, the full variable domain reads DTGVSQNPRHKITKRGQNVTFRCDPISEHNRLYWYRQTLGQGPEFLTYFQNEAQLEKSRLLSDRFSAERPKGSFSTLEIQRTEQGDSAMYLCASSSTGYGYTFGSGTRLTVV.

In regard to this clone: Read sequence stops 3 residues before the CDR3 end, and the germline J gene provides the missing end. The J gene is TRBJ2-7, the V gene TRBV5-4, with 7 bases matching TRBD2. The CDR3 is made up of 15 amino acids. J was trimmed by 0 bases and V by 2 bases; bases with no gene match: 5. Germline lookup yields CDR1 SGHNT and CDR2 YYREEE (reference sequence). This chain's CDR3 is CASSFVTSASYEQYF. The part of the CDR3 DNA that was read is TGTGCCAGCAGCTTTGTTACTAGCGCCTCCTACGAG.

A remark on this clone: At one end, the junction sequence differs from germline, possibly due to a read error. The CDR3 end is not reached by the read, which stops 3 residues before it; the germline J gene fills it in. The chain combines TRBV4-2 with TRBJ2-2; maybe TRBD1 (6 bases). Germline V CDR1 and CDR2: LGHNA, YNFKEQ. The CDR3 has 14 residues. This CDR3 reads CASSTTGFTGELFF. CDR3 bases read: TGCGCCAGCAGCACTACAGGGTTTACCGGGGAG.

With regard to this clone: The observed sequence ends 3 residues before the CDR3 terminus, with the missing tail filled in from the germline J gene. The chain recombines TRBV7-9 with TRBJ1-2, with 8 bases matching TRBD1. Germline V gene sequence: CDR1 SEHNR, CDR2 FQNEAQ (reference sequence). The CDR3 length is 15 residues. The sequenced CDR3 bases are TGTGCCAGCAGCTTAATTCTCCAGGGGGCTAGAGGC. Amino acids: CASSLILQGARG. The complete CDR3 reads CASSLILQGARGYTF.

For this clone: Read data end 3 residues before the CDR3 end; the end is taken from the germline J gene. The rearrangement links TRBV7-2 to TRBJ2-4; D might be TRBD2 (6 bases). The CDR3 loop spans 13 amino acids. The V end was cut by 1 base, the J end by 9 bases, with 10 bases between. CDR1 SGHTA and CDR2 FQGNSA come from the germline V gene. CDR3: CASSLDGGGIQYF. The part of the CDR3 DNA that was read is TGTGCCAGCAGCTTAGACGGGGGAGGCATT.